Below are 23 T cell receptor beta chains sequenced from a single sample in a study of blood T cells in healthy people across ages. For the second PCR, which ran for roughly 6 to 11 cycles, a sample-barcoded 5' primer and a J-beta primer mix were used. TCRdb reanalysed the 5' RACE reads using MiXCR and keeps one entry per CDR3 protein. The table includes over 1,500,000 distinct CDR3 sequences, around half detected once. The sample was blood. These receptors were collected from a woman between 40 and 50 years old in good health.

This clonotype was seen only once. The genes are TRBV27 and TRBJ2-1; a possible D gene is TRBD2 (6 bases). Germline V gene sequence: CDR1 MNHEY, CDR2 SMNVEV (reference sequence). The CDR3 spans 16 residues. V lost 7 bases, J lost 8 bases, and 24 bases lay in between. The DNA for the CDR3 is TGTGCCAGCACCTGGGGAGGCCTGAGAGGGGTCGATGAGCAGTTCTTC. It translates to CASTWGGLRGVDEQFF.

This CDR3 reads CASTLRGTDTQYF. CDR3 coding DNA: TGTGCCAGCACCCTTCGCGGTACAGATACGCAGTATTTT. The chain carries TRBV12-3 or TRBV12-4 and TRBJ2-3; no definite D call. The CDR3 length is 13 residues. V was trimmed by 7 bases and J by 3 bases, leaving 11 bases between them.

This clonotype was found a few times. This chain joins TRBV20-1 and TRBJ2-1; TRBD2 is a possible D gene (7 bases). CDR3 length: 13 amino acids. Trimming removed 4 bases from V and 7 bases from J, with 14 bases in between. Germline V gene sequence: CDR1 DFQATT, CDR2 SNEGSKA (reference sequence). The CDR3 bases are TGCAGTGCTATAGTAGGGGGGGCTAATGAGCAGTTCTTC. Residues: CSAIVGGANEQFF.

The chain uses TRBV5-1 and TRBJ1-2; 11 nucleotides line up with TRBD1. Looked up from germline, CDR1 is SGHRS and CDR2 is YFSETQ. The CDR3 loop spans 15 amino acids. J gave up 6 bases and V 4 bases, and 8 bases lay outside the gene matches. The CDR3 DNA reads as TGCGCCAGCAGCCTCCACCGGGACAGGGGGAATGGCTACACCTTC. Residues: CASSLHRDRGNGYTF. The entire variable domain, with the rest obtained from reference TRBV5-1 and TRBJ1-2, is as follows: KAGVTQTPRYLIKTRGQQVTLSCSPISGHRSVSWYQQTPGQGLQFLFEYFSETQRNKGNFPGRFSGRQFSNSRSEMNVSTLELGDSALYLCASSLHRDRGNGYTFGSGTRLTVV.

This clonotype was seen only a few times. The chain uses TRBV18 and TRBJ2-7; the D is unclear. Germline CDR1 reads KGHSH; CDR2 reads LQKENI. The CDR3 extends over 15 amino acids. V was shortened by 5 bases and J by 1 base, with 15 bases between the two germline ends. The DNA of the CDR3 is TGTGCCAGCTCATCGCTTTATAGAGATTCCTACGAGCAGTACTTC. It specifies CASSSLYRDSYEQYF.

The rearrangement joins TRBV5-1 to TRBJ2-5; D gene unclear. CDR3 size: 15 residues. V dropped 3 bases and J dropped 8 bases, with 20 bases sitting between them. Germline CDR1 and CDR2: SGHRS and YFSETQ. The CDR3 coding sequence is TGCGCCAGCAGCTCCCTGACACCCGTGGTGGGTACCCAGTACTTC. Encoded protein: CASSSLTPVVGTQYF.

The chain's CDR3 is CASRKDPSKAYTDTQYF. The CDR3 DNA follows: TGTGCCAGCAGGAAAGATCCCTCCAAGGCCTACACAGATACGCAGTATTTT. The gene calls are TRBV6-2 or TRBV6-3 and TRBJ2-3, with unresolved D. Per germline, CDR1 MNHEY and CDR2 SVGEGT. This CDR3 contains 17 residues. With 6 bases removed from V and 2 bases from J, the gap between germline ends came to 21 bases.

The rearrangement joins TRBV29-1 to TRBJ1-1; TRBD1 matches 9 bases. The CDR3 totals 16 residues. Losses at the gene ends were 3 bases for V and 5 bases for J; bases not matched to a gene: 13. The germline gives CDR1 SQVTM, CDR2 ANQGSEA. CDR3 DNA sequence: TGCAGCGTTGATTCTACGACAGGGGGGATATGGACTGAAGCTTTCTTT. It is translated as CSVDSTTGGIWTEAFF.

The rearrangement uses TRBV20-1 and TRBJ1-2; 10 nucleotides agree with TRBD1. This CDR3 contains 14 residues. From germline, CDR1 is DFQATT and CDR2 SNEGSKA (reference sequence). With V trimmed by 5 bases and J by 6 bases, 9 bases remained unmatched. The chain's CDR3 is CSASQDRGADGYTF. In DNA form, the CDR3 reads TGCAGTGCTTCCCAGGACAGGGGGGCTGATGGCTACACCTTC.

This clonotype came up once. The J gene is TRBJ2-3, the V gene TRBV5-1, with 9 positions matching TRBD2. From germline, CDR1 is SGHRS and CDR2 YFSETQ. The CDR3 runs 17 residues. The trim removed 4 bases at V and 4 bases at J, leaving 13 bases unmatched. This chain's CDR3 is CASSVAGRGGPPDTQYF. The CDR3 DNA reads TGCGCCAGCAGCGTGGCCGGGCGGGGGGGCCCCCCAGATACGCAGTATTTT.

The chain links TRBV28 to TRBJ2-1; 10 positions agree with TRBD1. J lost 8 bases, V lost 7 bases, and 14 bases had no gene match. This CDR3 contains 16 residues. CDR1 is MDHEN and CDR2 is SYDVKM in the germline V gene. The CDR3 loop reads CASMLGWGTGVDEQFF. The CDR3 region has the DNA TGTGCCAGCATGTTGGGATGGGGGACAGGGGTAGATGAGCAGTTCTTC.

CDR3 protein: CSASSRREQYF. In DNA, the CDR3 is TGCAGTGCTAGCTCTCGGCGCGAGCAGTACTTC. The chain is built from TRBV20-1 and TRBJ2-7; no firm D call. Trimming removed 3 bases at V and 6 bases at J, with 9 bases between. CDR1 and CDR2 (germline): DFQATT, SNEGSKA (reference sequence). This CDR3 is 11 amino acids long.

This clonotype was seen a handful of times. The chain employs TRBV27 and TRBJ2-3, with TRBD1 as a possible D gene (5 bases). This CDR3 contains 15 residues. Germline V gene lookup returns CDR1 MNHEY and CDR2 SMNVEV (reference sequence). V shed 3 bases and J shed 4 bases, with 14 bases lying between them. The CDR3 DNA reads TGTGCCAGCAGTTTTGTGGGGCGAACGGCAGATACGCAGTATTTT. It codes for CASSFVGRTADTQYF.

J is TRBJ2-4 and V is TRBV3-1; a weak D match, TRBD2 (5 bases). Germline V gene data show CDR1 as LGHDT and CDR2 as YNNKEL (reference sequence). The CDR3 is 18 amino acids. Trimming stripped 0 bases from V and 3 bases from J, with 18 bases between. DNA of the CDR3: TGTGCCAGCAGCCAAGAGAGGGAGCTCGGGCACGACAAAAACATTCAGTACTTC. It specifies CASSQERELGHDKNIQYF.

The V gene is TRBV5-1, the J gene TRBJ2-7; the D call may be TRBD1 or TRBD2 (5 bases each). V was trimmed by 3 bases and J by 3 bases, leaving 22 bases between them. Germline V lookup: CDR1 SGHRS, CDR2 YFSETQ. This CDR3 spans 17 amino acids. CDR3 in amino acids: CASSSGSRQRVFYEQYF. In DNA form, the CDR3 reads TGCGCCAGCAGCTCGGGATCACGACAGAGAGTGTTCTACGAGCAGTACTTC.

The genes are TRBV1 and TRBJ2-5; no DNA check was done on the table's D call, TRBD1. TRBV1 is listed as a pseudogene. There are 15 residues in the CDR3. For the CDR3, the DNA is TGCACCAGCAGCCAAGACGACAGTAACTCCTGCGGGCAGTACTTC. It encodes CTSSQDDSNSCGQYF.

This clonotype was seen more than once but under ten times. The chain couples TRBV20-1 to TRBJ2-5, with a possible D match to TRBD2 (6 bases). Germline lookup yields CDR1 DFQATT and CDR2 SNEGSKA (reference sequence). This CDR3 spans 14 amino acids. V lost 3 bases, J lost 0 bases, and 11 bases lay in between. This CDR3 is CSASRGTYQETQYF. CDR3 bases: TGCAGTGCTAGTCGGGGGACGTACCAAGAGACCCAGTACTTC.

This clonotype was seen a handful of times. The rearrangement joins TRBV27 to TRBJ1-1, with D perhaps TRBD1 (5 bases). Germline V lookup: CDR1 MNHEY, CDR2 SMNVEV (reference sequence). The CDR3 sequence is 16 residues long. Trimming took 5 bases from V and 4 from J, leaving 20 bases between them. CDR3 DNA sequence: TGTGCCAGCAGTGCCTCCACCCAGGGATCAGGCACTGAAGCTTTCTTT. This encodes CASSASTQGSGTEAFF.

The V and J genes are TRBV5-1 and TRBJ2-3; no reliable D call. V gave up 0 bases and J gave up 6 bases, with 11 bases separating them. CDR3 length: 14 amino acids. The germline V gene encodes CDR1 SGHRS and CDR2 YFSETQ. DNA for the CDR3: TGCGCCAGCAGCTTGGGACCTTCGGGCGATACGCAGTATTTT. This codes for CASSLGPSGDTQYF. The variable domain in full, with the rest retrieved from reference TRBV5-1 and TRBJ2-3, is KAGVTQTPRYLIKTRGQQVTLSCSPISGHRSVSWYQQTPGQGLQFLFEYFSETQRNKGNFPGRFSGRQFSNSRSEMNVSTLELGDSALYLCASSLGPSGDTQYFGPGTRLTVL.

The CDR3 is CASTTRDLSSTDTQYF. The CDR3 region has the DNA TGTGCCAGCACTACCCGGGACCTTTCTAGCACAGATACGCAGTATTTT. The chain has TRBV6-1 and TRBJ2-3; perhaps D is TRBD1 or TRBD2 (5 bases each). The CDR3 is 16 amino acids. Germline V gene data show CDR1 as MNHNS and CDR2 as SASEGT. The ends were cut back, 7 bases at V and 0 bases at J, with 17 bases in the middle.

This clonotype was counted only a few times. This chain connects TRBV10-3 to TRBJ2-7; TRBD1 matches 10 bases. J gave up 3 bases and V 4 bases, and 6 bases lay outside the gene matches. The CDR3 totals 15 residues. The germline V gene encodes CDR1 ENHRY and CDR2 SYGVKD. This CDR3 reads CAISGPGQGIYEQYF. In DNA, the CDR3 is TGTGCCATCAGTGGTCCGGGACAGGGGATCTACGAGCAGTACTTC.

Concerning this clonotype: This may be a read error, as it is one base from a much larger clone. The chain joins TRBV29-1 to TRBJ2-7; TRBD1 aligns across 7 bases. J was trimmed by 8 bases and V by 4 bases; bases with no gene match: 11. Looked up from germline, CDR1 is SQVTM and CDR2 is ANQGSEA. The CDR3 covers 13 residues. CDR3 coding DNA: TGCAGCGTTGCCGTACAGGGGCCCCACAAGCAGTACTTC. As protein: CSVAVQGPHKQYF.

The rearrangement joins TRBV6-5 to TRBJ1-5; unclear D gene. CDR3 length: 16 residues. V was shortened by 0 bases and J by 0 bases, with 9 bases between the two germline ends. From germline, CDR1 is MNHEY and CDR2 SVGAGI. CDR3: CASSYSRPYSNQPQHF. The CDR3 nucleotides are TGTGCCAGCAGTTACTCGAGGCCGTATAGCAATCAGCCCCAGCATTTT.